This T cell receptor beta chain comes out of a study of OX40 agonist ivuxolimab in advanced cancers. Study in general: There were three patients with partial responses, one having hepatocellular carcinoma and two cutaneous melanoma. Study-wide findings and caveats: Clonal expansion in partial responders at 0.1-3.0 mg/kg ranked among the lowest.

This clone occurred a few times. Its target is unknown. Libraries were prepared by immunoSEQ multiplex PCR; TCRdb keeps only in-frame clonotypes and omits some of them. The repertoire includes tens of thousands of clones, 80% to 90% of them detected once, and around 7.4% sits in the top ten. With 4 bases removed from V and 7 bases from J, the gap between germline ends came to 15 bases. The CDR3 has 13 amino acids. From germline, CDR1 is SGHRS and CDR2 YFSETQ. This clonotype was sampled from an adult with an advanced solid tumor such as melanoma, head and neck, liver or kidney cancer. The specimen was CD4+ or CD8+ T cells sorted from blood, collected in a trial of the OX40 agonist ivuxolimab. The chain uses TRBV5-1 and TRBJ2-7; D is possibly TRBD1 (6 bases). The DNA of the CDR3 is TGCGCCAGCAGCCTTTCAGGGGACCGGGAGCAGTACTTC. Amino acid sequence: CASSLSGDREQYF.